This record concerns one T cell receptor beta chain sequence. Germline loops: CDR1 GTSNPN, CDR2 SVGIG (reference sequence). The CDR3 sequence is 12 residues long. Trimming removed 0 bases from V and 3 bases from J, with 6 bases in between. Under the authors' procedure: Scientists estimated how many nucleated cells there were by amplifying reference gene primers. The table came from immunoSEQ multiplex PCR; TCRdb's copy has only in-frame clones and leaves some out. Clonal size and the V and J genes are those of that table, whereas D and trimming came from the DNA. The sample lists 40,000 or so clones; 86% were seen once. The data were obtained in a study of blood T cell repertoires in COVID-19. As for the study in general: The United States, Italy and Spain were the sources of the acute and convalescent COVID-19 samples. T cells, B-cell-depleted T cells, or PBMCs supplied cDNA or gDNA.

The chain joins TRBV30 to TRBJ2-7, with unresolved D. Sequenced input: peripheral blood. The source is a man aged 35 to 55 with active COVID-19. In nucleotides, the CDR3 is TGTGCCTGGAGTGTACGGGTCTACGAGCAGTACTTC. Translation gives CAWSVRVYEQYF.